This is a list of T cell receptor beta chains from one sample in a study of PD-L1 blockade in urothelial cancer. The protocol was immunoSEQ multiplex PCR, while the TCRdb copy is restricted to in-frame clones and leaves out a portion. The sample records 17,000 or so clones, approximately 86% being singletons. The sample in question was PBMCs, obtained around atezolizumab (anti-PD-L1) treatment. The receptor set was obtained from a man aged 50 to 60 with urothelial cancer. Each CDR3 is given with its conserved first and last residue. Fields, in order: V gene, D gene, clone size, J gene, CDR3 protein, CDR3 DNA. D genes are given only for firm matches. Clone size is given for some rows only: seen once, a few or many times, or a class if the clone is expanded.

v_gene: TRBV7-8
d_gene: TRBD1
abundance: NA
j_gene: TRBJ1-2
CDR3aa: CASSLGQGAIGYTF
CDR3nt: TGTGCCAGCAGCCTGGGACAGGGGGCGATTGGCTACACCTTC

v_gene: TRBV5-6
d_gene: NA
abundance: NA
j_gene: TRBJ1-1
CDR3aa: CASSLEGAISTEAFF
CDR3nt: TGTGCCAGCAGCTTAGAAGGGGCGATCAGCACTGAAGCTTTCTTT

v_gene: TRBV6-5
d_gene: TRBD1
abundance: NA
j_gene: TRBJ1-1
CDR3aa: CASGPYRGRNTEAFF
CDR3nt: TGTGCCAGCGGCCCCTACAGGGGGAGAAACACTGAAGCTTTCTTT

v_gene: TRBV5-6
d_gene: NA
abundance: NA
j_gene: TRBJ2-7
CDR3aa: CASSLPSSYEQYF
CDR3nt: TGTGCCAGCAGCTTGCCTAGCAGCTACGAGCAGTACTTC

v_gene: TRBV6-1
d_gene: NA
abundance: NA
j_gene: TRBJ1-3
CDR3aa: CASVTFDTGNTIYF
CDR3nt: TGTGCCAGCGTGACGTTTGACACTGGAAACACCATATATTTT

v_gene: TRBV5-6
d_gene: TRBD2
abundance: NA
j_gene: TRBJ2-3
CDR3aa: CASSLEVLAGATDTQYF
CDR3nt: TGTGCCAGCAGCTTGGAGGTACTAGCGGGAGCCACAGATACGCAGTATTTT

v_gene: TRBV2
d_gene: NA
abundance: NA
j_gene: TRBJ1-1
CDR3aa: CASSESGIAFF
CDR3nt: TGTGCCAGCAGTGAATCGGGGATCGCTTTCTTT

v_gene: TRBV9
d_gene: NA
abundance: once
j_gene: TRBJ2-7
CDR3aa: CASSVERLAREQYF
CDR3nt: TGTGCCAGCAGCGTAGAGAGGCTAGCGAGGGAGCAGTACTTC

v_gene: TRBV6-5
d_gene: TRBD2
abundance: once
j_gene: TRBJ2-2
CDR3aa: CASKIAGLNTGELFF
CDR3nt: TGTGCCAGCAAAATAGCGGGACTGAACACCGGGGAGCTGTTTTTT

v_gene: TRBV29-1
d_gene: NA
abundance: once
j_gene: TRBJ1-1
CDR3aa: CSVEEPLGSEAFF
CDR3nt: TGCAGCGTTGAAGAACCCCTTGGCAGTGAAGCTTTCTTT

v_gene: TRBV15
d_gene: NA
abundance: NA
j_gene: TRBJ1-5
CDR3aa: CATSRDRGNQPQHF
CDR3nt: TGTGCCACCAGCAGAGACAGGGGCAATCAGCCCCAGCATTTT

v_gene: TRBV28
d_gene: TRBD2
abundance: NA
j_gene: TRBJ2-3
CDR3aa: CASSLWGGRTGRASDTQYF
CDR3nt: TGTGCCAGCAGTTTATGGGGGGGGAGAACGGGCCGGGCGTCGGATACGCAGTATTTT

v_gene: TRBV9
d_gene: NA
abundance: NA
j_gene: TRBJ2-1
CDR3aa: CASSVAGRANEQFF
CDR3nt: TGTGCCAGCAGCGTAGCTGGCAGGGCGAATGAGCAGTTCTTC

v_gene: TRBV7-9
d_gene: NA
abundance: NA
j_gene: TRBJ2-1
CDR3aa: CASRSEGGTGNNEQFF
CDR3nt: TGTGCCAGCAGATCAGAGGGGGGGACAGGAAACAATGAGCAGTTCTTC

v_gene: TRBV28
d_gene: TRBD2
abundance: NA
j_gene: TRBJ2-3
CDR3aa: CASSASGRAILDTQYF
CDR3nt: TGTGCCAGCAGTGCTAGCGGGAGGGCCATTTTAGATACGCAGTATTTT

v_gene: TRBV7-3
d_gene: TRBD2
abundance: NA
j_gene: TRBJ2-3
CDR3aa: CASSTRGGAPTQAQYF
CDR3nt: TGTGCCAGCAGCACGCGGGGGGGTGCTCCCACCCAGGCGCAGTATTTT

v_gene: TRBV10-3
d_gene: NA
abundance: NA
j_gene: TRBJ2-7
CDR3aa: CAIRFRDTDEQYF
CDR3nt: TGTGCCATCAGATTCCGGGACACGGATGAGCAGTACTTC

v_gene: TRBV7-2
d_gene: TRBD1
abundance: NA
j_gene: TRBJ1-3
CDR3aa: CASSLGWTGGNTIYF
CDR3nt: TGTGCCAGCAGCTTAGGTTGGACAGGAGGAAACACCATATATTTT

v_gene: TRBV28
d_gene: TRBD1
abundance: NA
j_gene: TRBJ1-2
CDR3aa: CASSSGQNYGYTF
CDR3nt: TGTGCCAGCAGTTCGGGACAGAACTATGGCTACACCTTC

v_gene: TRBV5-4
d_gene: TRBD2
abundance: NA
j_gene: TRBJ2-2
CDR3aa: CASSLAGLAGSTGELFF
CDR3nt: TGTGCCAGCAGCTTGGCCGGTCTAGCGGGAAGCACCGGGGAGCTGTTTTTT

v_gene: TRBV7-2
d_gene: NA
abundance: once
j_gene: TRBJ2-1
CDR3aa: CASSFFGVSYNEQFF
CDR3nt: TGTGCCAGCAGCTTCTTCGGGGTCTCCTACAATGAGCAGTTCTTC

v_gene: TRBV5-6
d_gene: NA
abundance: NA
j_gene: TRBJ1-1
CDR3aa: CASSLASGSTEAFF
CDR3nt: TGTGCCAGCAGCTTGGCCTCGGGGTCCACTGAAGCTTTCTTT

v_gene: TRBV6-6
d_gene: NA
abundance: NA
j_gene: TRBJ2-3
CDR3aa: CASSPQQGTTTDTQYF
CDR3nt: TGTGCCAGCAGCCCTCAACAGGGAACAACCACAGATACGCAGTATTTT

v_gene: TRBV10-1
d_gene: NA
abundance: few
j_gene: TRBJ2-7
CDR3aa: CASSPSRGGGQYF
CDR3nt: TGCGCCAGCAGCCCCTCGCGGGGAGGCGGGCAGTACTTC

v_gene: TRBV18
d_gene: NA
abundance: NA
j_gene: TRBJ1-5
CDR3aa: CASSRQISGNQPQHF
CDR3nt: TGTGCCAGCTCACGACAGATCTCCGGCAATCAGCCCCAGCATTTT

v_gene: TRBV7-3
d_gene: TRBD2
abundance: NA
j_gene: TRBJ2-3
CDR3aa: CASSPGGAGGPTQYF
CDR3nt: TGTGCCAGCAGCCCCGGAGGAGCGGGGGGGCCTACGCAGTATTTT

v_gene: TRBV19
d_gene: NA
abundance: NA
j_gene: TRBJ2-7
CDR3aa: CASSSQGSYEQYF
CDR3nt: TGTGCCAGTAGTAGCCAGGGTTCCTACGAGCAGTACTTC

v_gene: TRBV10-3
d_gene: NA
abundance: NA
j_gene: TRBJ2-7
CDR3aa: CAISEGTRLNYEQYF
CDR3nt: TGTGCCATCAGTGAAGGGACAAGACTTAATTACGAGCAGTACTTC

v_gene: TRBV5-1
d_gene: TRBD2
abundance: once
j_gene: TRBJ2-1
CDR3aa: CASSLTSGTPWFF
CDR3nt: TGCGCCAGCAGCTTGACTAGCGGGACCCCTTGGTTCTTC